The entry that follows covers one TCR beta chain sequence. Its antigen is as yet unknown. In germline, CDR1 is SNHLY, CDR2 FYNNEI. V was clipped by 6 bases and J by 10 bases, with 7 bases between them. The CDR3 totals 11 residues. Constant-region reverse primers amplified full-length variable regions, followed by semi-nested Nested Universal Primer A PCR. TCRdb passed the 5' RACE reads through MiXCR, listing each CDR3 protein once. The sample records approximately 47,000 distinct CDR3 sequences, about 28% being singletons. General study findings and limits: Greatest tumor Treg TCR overlap was with tumor naive CD4+ cells.

The sample consisted of naive CD4+ T cells sorted from blood. Subset in this sample: naive CD4+ T cells, CD4+CD45RA+CD25-. This TCR came from a female donor with breast cancer. The chain uses TRBV2 and TRBJ1-6; D gene uncertain. This CDR3 reads CASRLSSPLHF. The CDR3 nucleotides read TGTGCCAGCAGACTGTCGTCACCCCTCCACTTT.